Listed below are T cell receptor beta chains from one sample, sequenced in a study of blood T cell repertoires in COVID-19. Sequencing used immunoSEQ multiplex PCR; TCRdb keeps in-frame clones, though not all of them. The sample holds 300,000 to 450,000 clones; approximately 89% are singletons and the top ten take over 2%. Material for sequencing was peripheral blood. The source is a woman aged 60-75 years with COVID-19, enrolled during active disease. Each CDR3 is given with its conserved first and last residue. Fields, in order: J gene, clone size, D gene, V gene, CDR3 protein, CDR3 DNA. A D gene is named only where the DNA matches it firmly. Clone sizes are given selectively: once, few, many, or a class where the clone is expanded.

>TRBJ1-3|few|TRBD1|TRBV5-6
CASSSDRGRGNTIYF
TGTGCCAGCAGCTCGGACAGGGGAAGAGGAAACACCATATATTTT
>TRBJ1-5|-|-|TRBV15
CAPSGSDQPQHF
TGTGCTCCCTCGGGTTCGGATCAGCCCCAGCATTTT
>TRBJ2-1|many|-|TRBV5-6
CASSIDIRGNEQFF
TGTGCCAGCAGCATTGACATCCGGGGGAATGAGCAGTTCTTC
>TRBJ1-1|once|TRBD1|TRBV7-8
CASSWSTGAGNTEAFF
TGTGCCAGCAGTTGGAGTACAGGGGCCGGGAACACTGAAGCTTTCTTT
>TRBJ2-1|-|TRBD2|TRBV18
CASSPRGVYNEQFF
TGTGCCAGCTCACCCCGGGGGGTATACAATGAGCAGTTCTTC
>TRBJ2-3|-|TRBD2|TRBV5-1
CASVGPGLAGAADTQYF
TGCGCCAGCGTGGGACCGGGACTAGCGGGGGCGGCAGATACGCAGTATTTT
>TRBJ2-7|-|TRBD2|TRBV6-5
CASRTSVITYEQYF
TGTGCCAGCCGTACTAGCGTAATCACCTACGAGCAGTACTTC
>TRBJ2-2|-|-|TRBV7-9
CASSSTVTNTGELFF
TGTGCCAGCAGCTCAACAGTAACCAACACCGGGGAGCTGTTTTTT
>TRBJ2-7|once|TRBD1|TRBV24-1
CATSDPGTGHNGQYF
TGTGCCACCAGTGACCCCGGGACAGGGCATAATGGGCAGTACTTC
>TRBJ1-3|few|-|TRBV30
CAWSLQGFAGNTIYF
TGTGCCTGGAGTCTACAGGGTTTTGCTGGAAACACCATATATTTT
>TRBJ1-1|-|-|TRBV28
CASSIGGVRDTEAFF
TGTGCCAGCAGTATCGGAGGGGTAAGGGACACTGAAGCTTTCTTT
>TRBJ2-5|-|TRBD1|TRBV18
CASSQNRGEETQYF
TGTGCCAGCTCGCAAAACAGGGGTGAGGAGACCCAGTACTTC
>TRBJ2-5|few|-|TRBV25-1
CASSEWGRGKETQYF
TGTGCCAGCAGTGAATGGGGCAGGGGAAAAGAGACCCAGTACTTC
>TRBJ1-2|-|-|TRBV11-2
CASSSPSLSTNYRSRYTF
TGTGCCAGCAGCTCCCCCTCTCTGAGTACTAACTATCGGAGTCGCTACACCTTC
>TRBJ2-1|-|TRBD2|TRBV2
CASSGLAGYNEQFF
TGTGCCAGCAGCGGACTAGCGGGGTACAATGAGCAGTTCTTC
>TRBJ2-3|-|TRBD1|TRBV7-6
CASSPGQAGGTDTQYF
TGTGCCAGCAGCCCAGGACAGGCTGGGGGCACAGATACGCAGTATTTT
>TRBJ1-2|-|-|TRBV6-5
CASSLTGLANYGYTF
TGTGCCAGCAGTTTGACAGGCCTAGCTAACTATGGCTACACCTTC
>TRBJ2-5|-|-|TRBV10-3
CAISEEALPQETQYF
TGTGCCATCAGTGAGGAGGCTCTCCCCCAAGAGACCCAGTACTTC
>TRBJ2-2|-|-|TRBV2
CASSEVRGTGELFF
TGTGCCAGCAGTGAGGTCAGGGGCACCGGGGAGCTGTTTTTT
>TRBJ1-5|-|TRBD1|TRBV6-6
CASSYGTVIQPQHF
TGTGCCAGCAGTTACGGGACAGTAATACAGCCCCAGCATTTT
>TRBJ1-5|-|TRBD1|TRBV7-8
CASSPGGQGIGQPQHF
TGTGCCAGCAGCCCCGGGGGACAGGGCATCGGTCAGCCCCAGCATTTT
>TRBJ2-7|-|-|TRBV19
CASSPGRQTLQSVPYEQYF
TGTGCCAGTAGTCCCGGAAGACAGACCCTACAGAGTGTCCCCTACGAGCAGTACTTC
>TRBJ2-2|-|TRBD2|TRBV2
CASSVPAPTSGGESGELFF
TGTGCCAGCAGTGTTCCGGCCCCAACTAGCGGGGGGGAGAGCGGGGAGCTGTTTTTT
>TRBJ1-6|-|TRBD1|TRBV19
CASSIVAGGVSPLHF
TGTGCCAGTAGTATAGTCGCAGGGGGTGTTTCACCCCTCCACTTT
>TRBJ1-1|-|-|TRBV27
CASSLFRGGFLAFF
TGTGCCAGCAGTTTATTCCGGGGAGGGTTTTTAGCTTTCTTT
>TRBJ1-5|-|TRBD1|TRBV5-1
CASSPGQGGVRSNQPQHF
TGCGCCAGCAGCCCTGGACAGGGGGGAGTGCGTAGCAATCAGCCCCAGCATTTT
>TRBJ2-1|-|TRBD1|TRBV18
CASSSRGQSSYNEQFF
TGTGCCAGCTCTTCCCGGGGACAGAGCTCCTACAATGAGCAGTTCTTC
>TRBJ1-5|once|-|TRBV3-1/TRBV3-2
CASSHGSSRGNQPQHF
TGTGCCAGCAGCCATGGCTCGTCACGTGGCAATCAGCCCCAGCATTTT
>TRBJ1-1|-|-|TRBV25-1
CASSEVDKNTEAFF
TGTGCCAGCAGTGAGGTGGACAAGAACACTGAAGCTTTCTTT
>TRBJ2-3|-|TRBD2|TRBV9
CASSPRTSGADTQYF
TGTGCCAGCAGCCCCAGGACTAGCGGGGCTGATACGCAGTATTTT
>TRBJ2-7|-|-|TRBV15
CATSSMANGAYEQYF
TGTGCCACCAGCAGTATGGCCAACGGGGCCTACGAGCAGTACTTC
>TRBJ2-1|few|-|TRBV1
CTSSQGGTSGGSLSSYNEQFF
TGCACCAGCAGCCAAGGTGGGACTAGCGGGGGTTCCCTTAGCTCCTACAATGAGCAGTTCTTC
>TRBJ2-2|-|-|TRBV2
CASSERDVGELFF
TGTGCCAGCAGTGAGCGGGATGTCGGGGAGCTGTTTTTT
>TRBJ1-3|-|-|TRBV15
CAIRPGDSGNTIYF
TGTGCCATTAGACCGGGGGACTCTGGAAACACCATATATTTT
>TRBJ2-3|-|TRBD2|TRBV7-9
CASSILGLGTDTQYF
TGTGCCAGCAGTATACTGGGACTAGGTACAGATACGCAGTATTTT
>TRBJ1-5|-|-|TRBV12-3/TRBV12-4
CASTLSQVTAQHF
TGTGCCAGCACCCTTTCCCAGGTCACGGCCCAGCATTTT
>TRBJ2-5|-|TRBD1|TRBV12-3/TRBV12-4
CASSPTGQETQYF
TGTGCCAGCAGCCCGACAGGGCAAGAGACCCAGTACTTC
>TRBJ2-2|-|TRBD1|TRBV6-4
CASRRDSHTGELFF
TGTGCCAGCAGAAGGGACAGCCACACCGGGGAGCTGTTTTTT
>TRBJ2-3|-|TRBD2|TRBV5-1
CASSQGLAGIDTQYF
TGCGCCAGCAGCCAGGGACTAGCGGGGATAGATACGCAGTATTTT
>TRBJ2-1|-|TRBD2|TRBV29-1
CSVASAGGGRYNEQFF
TGCAGCGTTGCGTCCGCGGGGGGCGGGAGGTACAATGAGCAGTTCTTC
>TRBJ1-1|-|TRBD1|TRBV7-8
CASTWDRGPYTEAFF
TGTGCCAGCACTTGGGACAGGGGGCCGTACACTGAAGCTTTCTTT
>TRBJ2-6|-|TRBD1|TRBV19
CASSRRQGAPGANVLTF
TGTGCCAGTAGTCGCCGACAGGGGGCGCCTGGGGCCAACGTCCTGACTTTC
>TRBJ2-3|-|TRBD2|TRBV7-8
CASSMGLRSTDTQYF
TGTGCCAGCAGCATGGGACTAAGAAGCACAGATACGCAGTATTTT
>TRBJ1-2|many|-|TRBV10-1
CASRPTGRGYTF
TGCGCCAGCAGACCGACAGGAAGGGGCTACACCTTC
>TRBJ1-6|-|-|TRBV30
CAWSVAGRNSPLHF
TGTGCCTGGAGTGTGGCGGGGCGTAATTCACCCCTCCACTTT
>TRBJ1-1|-|-|TRBV27
CASSFLTGQGSTEAFF
TGTGCCAGCAGTTTTCTTACAGGCCAGGGTAGCACTGAAGCTTTCTTT
>TRBJ2-5|-|-|TRBV4-1
CASSQGLAQETQYF
TGCGCCAGCAGCCAAGGGTTAGCCCAGGAGACCCAGTACTTC
>TRBJ1-1|-|TRBD1|TRBV4-2
CASSQDPSGTGTYMNTEAFF
TGTGCCAGCAGCCAAGACCCGTCCGGGACAGGGACTTATATGAACACTGAAGCTTTCTTT
>TRBJ1-4|once|TRBD1|TRBV28
CASSSYRGRTNEKLFF
TGTGCCAGCAGTTCCTACAGGGGGAGAACTAATGAAAAACTGTTTTTT
>TRBJ1-2|-|-|TRBV27
CASSTNRRTNYGYTF
TGTGCCAGCAGTACCAACAGGCGTACTAACTATGGCTACACCTTC
>TRBJ1-1|-|TRBD1|TRBV5-1
CASSTAGGTEAFF
TGCGCCAGCAGCACTGCAGGGGGCACTGAAGCTTTCTTT
>TRBJ1-3|-|-|TRBV5-1
CASSLRGGNSGNTIYF
TGCGCCAGCAGCTTGCGGGGGGGTAACTCTGGAAACACCATATATTTT
>TRBJ1-2|-|TRBD1|TRBV7-9
CASSPGSGQGAEQGGYTF
TGTGCCAGCAGCCCCGGATCGGGACAGGGGGCCGAACAGGGTGGCTACACCTTC
>TRBJ1-2|-|TRBD1|TRBV5-1
CASQTGDAVGGYTF
TGCGCCAGCCAGACAGGGGACGCGGTAGGAGGCTACACCTTC
>TRBJ2-3|once|TRBD2|TRBV27
CASSVTRTSGGADTQYF
TGTGCCAGCAGTGTCACGAGGACTAGCGGGGGGGCGGATACGCAGTATTTT
>TRBJ1-1|-|-|TRBV19
CASSIVGRINTEAFF
TGTGCCAGTAGTATTGTAGGGAGGATAAACACTGAAGCTTTCTTT
>TRBJ1-2|-|TRBD1|TRBV29-1
CSVEPGQGVGYTF
TGCAGCGTTGAACCTGGACAGGGTGTAGGCTACACCTTC
>TRBJ1-4|-|-|TRBV9
CASTTQGSAGEKLFF
TGTGCCAGCACCACCCAGGGGTCGGCTGGGGAAAAACTGTTTTTT